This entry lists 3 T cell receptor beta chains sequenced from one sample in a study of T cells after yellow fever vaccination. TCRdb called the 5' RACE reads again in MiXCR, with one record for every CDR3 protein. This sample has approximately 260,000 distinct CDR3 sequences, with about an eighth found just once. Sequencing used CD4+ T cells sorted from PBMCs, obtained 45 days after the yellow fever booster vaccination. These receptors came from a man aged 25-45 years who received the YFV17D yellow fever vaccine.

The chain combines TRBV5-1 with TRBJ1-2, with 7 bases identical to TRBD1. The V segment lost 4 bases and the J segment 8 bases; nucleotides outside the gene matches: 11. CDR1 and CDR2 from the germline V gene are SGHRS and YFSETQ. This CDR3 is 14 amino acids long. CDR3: CASSLTQTGAGYTF. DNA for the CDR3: TGCGCCAGCAGCCTTACACAAACAGGGGCAGGCTACACCTTC. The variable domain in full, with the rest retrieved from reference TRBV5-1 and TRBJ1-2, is KAGVTQTPRYLIKTRGQQVTLSCSPISGHRSVSWYQQTPGQGLQFLFEYFSETQRNKGNFPGRFSGRQFSNSRSEMNVSTLELGDSALYLCASSLTQTGAGYTFGSGTRLTVV.

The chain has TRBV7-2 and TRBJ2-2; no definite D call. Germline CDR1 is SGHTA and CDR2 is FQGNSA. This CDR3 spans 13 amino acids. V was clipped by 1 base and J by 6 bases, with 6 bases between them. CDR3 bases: TGTGCCAGCAGCTTAGTAGTTCCCGGGGAGCTGTTTTTT. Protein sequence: CASSLVVPGELFF. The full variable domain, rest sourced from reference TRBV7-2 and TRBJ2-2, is GAGVSQSPSNKVTEKGKDVELRCDPISGHTALYWYRQSLGQGLEFLIYFQGNSAPDKSGLPSDRFSAERTGGSVSTLTIQRTQQEDSAVYLCASSLVVPGELFFGEGSRLTVL.

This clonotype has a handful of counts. CDR3 sequence: CASSQETGGITGELFF. CDR3 sequence (DNA): TGTGCCAGCAGCCAAGAAACGGGAGGGATTACCGGGGAGCTGTTTTTT. V usage is TRBV14 and J usage is TRBJ2-2; TRBD2 agrees at 8 bases. Germline values: CDR1 SGHDN, CDR2 FVKESK. The CDR3 has 16 amino acids. Trimming cost V 0 bases and J 5 bases; bases outside gene matches: 5.